A selection of T cell receptor beta chains follows, all from one sample in a study of breast tumors, draining lymph nodes, adjacent tissues. TCRdb passed the multiplex PCR reads through MiXCR, listing each CDR3 protein once. The sample shows 150,000 to 200,000 distinct CDR3 sequences, roughly a third of them seen only once. The source material was axillary lymph node tissue. The receptors originated from a female donor with breast cancer. Some clones in this sample may be carry-over from other donors' samples. Each CDR3 is given with its conserved first and last residue. Each record gives: V gene, D gene, J gene, clone size, CDR3 protein, CDR3 DNA. D genes are given only for firm matches. A clone size is listed for some rows: how often the clone was seen (once, few, many), or a class if it is expanded.

TRBV29-1	NA	TRBJ1-3	NA	CSGGNMEGGNTIYF	TGCAGCGGAGGGAACATGGAGGGTGGAAACACCATATATTTT
TRBV24-1	NA	TRBJ1-4	NA	CATSGRVDREKLFF	TGTGCCACCAGTGGAAGAGTTGATCGTGAAAAACTGTTTTTT
TRBV10-2	TRBD1	TRBJ1-5	many	CAGDRAAHSNQPQHF	TGCGCCGGCGACAGGGCGGCCCATAGCAATCAGCCCCAGCATTTT
TRBV19	NA	TRBJ1-6	many	CASSIDGGGNSPLHF	TGTGCCAGTAGTATAGACGGAGGGGGAAATTCACCCCTCCACTTT
TRBV7-9	TRBD1	TRBJ1-6	NA	CAGSRGQEIHF	TGTGCCGGCAGCAGGGGACAGGAAATCCACTTT
TRBV12-3/TRBV12-4	NA	TRBJ2-5	once	CACGTIGATQYF	TGTGCCTGCGGTACCATTGGGGCGACCCAGTACTTC
TRBV12-3/TRBV12-4	NA	TRBJ2-4	few	CASSYAKPRTTGNIQYF	TGTGCCAGCAGTTACGCAAAACCCCGCACGACGGGAAACATTCAGTACTTC
TRBV3-1	NA	TRBJ1-3	NA	CASSRGRGGSGNTIYF	TGTGCCAGCAGCCGGGGCCGGGGTGGATCCGGAAACACCATATATTTT
TRBV7-6	TRBD1	TRBJ1-4	many	CASSPGTGANEKLFF	TGTGCCAGCAGTCCCGGGACAGGGGCTAATGAAAAACTGTTTTTT
TRBV20-1	TRBD2	TRBJ2-3	NA	CSATLWTSGRVTDTQYF	TGCAGTGCTACCTTGTGGACTAGCGGGAGAGTCACAGATACGCAGTATTTT
TRBV2	NA	TRBJ1-6	NA	CASSARGARSPLHF	TGTGCCAGCAGTGCACGGGGCGCGAGGTCACCCCTCCACTTT
TRBV7-3	NA	TRBJ2-1	NA	CASSSRGTLNNEQFF	TGTGCCAGCAGCTCACGAGGCACCCTTAACAATGAGCAGTTCTTC
TRBV27	TRBD2	TRBJ2-3	NA	CASSDSGRVSRMNTQYF	TGTGCCAGCAGCGACAGTGGGAGGGTCTCCCGCATGAATACGCAGTATTTT
TRBV11-2	NA	TRBJ1-1	few	CASSLDRGPTEAFF	TGTGCCAGCAGCTTAGATCGAGGTCCCACTGAAGCTTTCTTT
TRBV6-5	NA	TRBJ2-6	NA	CATSERGGTSGANVLTF	TGTGCCACCAGCGAAAGGGGGGGGACCTCTGGGGCCAACGTCCTGACTTTC
TRBV20-1	NA	TRBJ1-5	many	CSARNILHSNQPQHF	TGCAGTGCTAGGAACATTTTACATAGCAATCAGCCCCAGCATTTT
TRBV12-3/TRBV12-4	NA	TRBJ2-5	many	CASSLGGQRQETQYF	TGTGCCAGCAGTTTGGGTGGACAGAGACAAGAGACCCAGTACTTC
TRBV7-9	NA	TRBJ2-3	once	CATKDPRGGDTQYF	TGTGCCACCAAAGACCCCCGGGGTGGAGATACGCAGTATTTT
TRBV9	TRBD2	TRBJ2-7	many	CASAPGLAGMKYF	TGTGCCAGTGCTCCGGGACTAGCGGGGATGAAGTACTTC
TRBV13	NA	TRBJ2-1	NA	CASSLPPGGGRINEQFF	TGTGCCAGCAGCTTACCCCCCGGAGGGGGCAGGATCAATGAGCAGTTCTTC
TRBV7-8	NA	TRBJ2-1	many	CASSPRRQSYNEQFF	TGTGCCAGCAGCCCCCGGCGGCAGAGCTACAATGAGCAGTTCTTC
TRBV6-1	NA	TRBJ2-1	NA	CASIAGSYNEQFF	TGTGCCAGCATAGCAGGATCCTACAATGAGCAGTTCTTC
TRBV3-1	NA	TRBJ2-3	few	CASSQGVGTDTQYF	TGTGCCAGCAGCCAAGGGGTAGGTACAGATACGCAGTATTTT
TRBV29-1	NA	TRBJ2-7	many	CSVVDYEQYF	TGCAGCGTCGTAGACTACGAGCAGTACTTC
TRBV12-3/TRBV12-4	TRBD2	TRBJ2-7	many	CASSGGGLAGIYEQYF	TGTGCCAGCAGTGGGGGGGGACTAGCGGGAATTTACGAGCAGTACTTC
TRBV12-3/TRBV12-4	NA	TRBJ2-7	many	CASSFGPGGMYEQYF	NA
TRBV20-1	NA	TRBJ1-6	NA	CSARDLESLHF	TGCAGTGCTAGAGATTTGGAATCCCTCCACTTT
TRBV29-1	TRBD1	TRBJ2-1	many	CSVEAAGTGPKSNEQFF	TGCAGCGTTGAAGCCGCAGGGACAGGGCCGAAATCAAATGAGCAGTTCTTC
TRBV5-8	TRBD2	TRBJ2-7	many	CASSLGVAGGSSYEQYF	TGTGCCAGCAGCTTGGGGGTAGCGGGAGGTTCCTCCTACGAGCAGTACTTC
TRBV18	NA	TRBJ2-3	NA	CASSPPKVASRIDTQYF	TGTGCCAGCTCACCACCGAAAGTGGCTAGCCGGATAGATACGCAGTATTTT
TRBV7-9	NA	TRBJ2-2	NA	CASNPLSGELLF	TGTGCCAGCAATCCCCTTTCCGGGGAACTGCTTTTT
TRBV12-3/TRBV12-4	NA	TRBJ2-7	many	CASTFSLGYEQYF	TGTGCCAGCACCTTCTCACTAGGGTACGAGCAGTACTTC
TRBV12-3/TRBV12-4	TRBD2	TRBJ2-1	once	CASSLWTSGGAPRAFF	TGTGCCAGCAGTTTATGGACTAGCGGGGGTGCGCCGAGGGCGTTCTTC
TRBV11-2	TRBD1	TRBJ2-1	NA	CASSLGTGTLSYNEQFF	TGTGCCAGCAGCTTAGGGACAGGCACACTCTCCTACAATGAGCAGTTCTTC
TRBV11-1	TRBD1	TRBJ1-5	many	CASSPGQGGQPQHF	TGTGCCAGCAGTCCAGGACAGGGAGGGCAGCCCCAGCATTTT
TRBV6-6	NA	TRBJ2-1	few	CASSHEVGGMNEQFF	TGTGCCAGCAGTCACGAGGTAGGGGGGATGAATGAGCAGTTCTTC
TRBV7-9	TRBD1	TRBJ2-5	many	CASSSIPGQNQETQYF	TGTGCCAGCAGCTCCATCCCGGGACAGAACCAAGAGACCCAGTACTTC
TRBV20-1	NA	TRBJ1-6	NA	CSALGQPNSPLHF	TGCAGTGCATTAGGACAGCCAAATTCACCCCTCCACTTT
TRBV20-1	NA	TRBJ2-5	NA	CSANLPGAFQETQYF	TGCAGTGCTAATCTCCCTGGGGCCTTTCAAGAGACCCAGTACTTC
TRBV5-1	NA	TRBJ1-6	NA	CASSLKDTKSPLHF	TGCGCCAGCAGCCTGAAGGACACTAAGTCCCCCCTCCACTTT
TRBV10-1	NA	TRBJ2-7	NA	CASSGLLRSEQYF	TGCGCCAGCAGTGGACTGCTCCGGTCCGAGCAGTACTTC
TRBV7-3	NA	TRBJ2-1	many	CASSENRGTEQFF	TGTGCCAGCAGCGAGAACCGGGGCACTGAGCAGTTCTTC